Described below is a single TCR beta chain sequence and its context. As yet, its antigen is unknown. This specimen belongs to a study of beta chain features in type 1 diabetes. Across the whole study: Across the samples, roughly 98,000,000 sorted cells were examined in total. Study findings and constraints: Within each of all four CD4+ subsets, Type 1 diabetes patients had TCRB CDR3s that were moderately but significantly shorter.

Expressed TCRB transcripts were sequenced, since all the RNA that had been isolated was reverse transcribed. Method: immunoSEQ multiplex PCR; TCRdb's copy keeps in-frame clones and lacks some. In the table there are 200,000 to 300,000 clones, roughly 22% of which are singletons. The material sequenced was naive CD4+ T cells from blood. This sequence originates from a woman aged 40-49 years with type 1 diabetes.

The CDR3 DNA reads TGTGCCAGCAGTTTCGGGACTTCCCAAGAGACCCAGTACTTC. Translating gives CASSFGTSQETQYF. This chain connects TRBV6-6 to TRBJ2-5; weak D call: TRBD2 (6 bases). From germline, CDR1 is MNHNY and CDR2 SVGAGI (reference sequence). The CDR3 extends over 14 amino acids. Deletions cut 4 bases from V and 1 base from J, with 10 bases between.